This TCR beta chain was documented in a study of T cell repertoires in cytomegalovirus infection. In the study overall: Used in the study were CMV epitopes, some recently identified and HLA-C-restricted, others well-studied and HLA-B-restricted. CMV infection together with matching HLA type was indicated by public TCR beta signatures.

This clonotype was seen only a few times. Its antigen is still unknown. One entry per CDR3 protein results from TCRdb running MiXCR on the reads. The sample lists 380,000 or so distinct CDR3 sequences; just under 35% were seen once. Study-wide results and caveats: Across the ex vivo response, the dominant clonotypes were HLA-C-restricted CMV-specific TCR beta clonotypes. Of the TCR beta families, the public ones yielded a cumulative frequency that identified carriers of CMV plus the relevant HLA.

The sequenced sample was cultured PBMCs, obtained from culture after CMV antigen stimulation. The sequence was obtained from a human donor in good health (CMV status not recorded). Some clones in this sample may be carry-over from other donors' samples.

The CDR3 here is CASSRLGFGPYEQYF. The CDR3 coding sequence is TGTGCCAGCAGCCGGTTAGGGTTCGGTCCCTACGAGCAGTACTTC. The V call is TRBV7-2, the J call TRBJ2-7; no clear D. The CDR3 totals 15 residues. Trimming pared 5 bases from V and 2 bases from J, leaving 16 bases between. Germline loops: CDR1 SGHTA, CDR2 FQGNSA. The whole variable domain, remainder taken from reference TRBV7-2 and TRBJ2-7, is GAGVSQSPSNKVTEKGKDVELRCDPISGHTALYWYRQSLGQGLEFLIYFQGNSAPDKSGLPSDRFSAERTGGSVSTLTIQRTQQEDSAVYLCASSRLGFGPYEQYFGPGTRLTVT.